One sample yielded the 3 T cell receptor beta chains listed below, sequenced in a study of cytomegalovirus exposure and HLA in healthy donors. Assay used: immunoSEQ multiplex PCR; TCRdb lists only in-frame clones, some missing. Among some 150,000 clones listed, roughly 87% were seen once. The material sequenced was PBMCs. The receptors derive from a woman under 30 in good health and CMV-seropositive.

The V and J genes are TRBV4-2 and TRBJ1-4; 10 nucleotides match TRBD1. CDR3 length: 18 residues. The germline gives CDR1 LGHNA, CDR2 YNFKEQ. The V segment lost 1 base and the J segment 4 bases; nucleotides outside the gene matches: 9. CDR3 region: CASSQAADRGVINEKLFF. The CDR3 DNA reads TGTGCCAGCAGCCAAGCAGCGGACAGGGGGGTCATTAATGAAAAACTGTTTTTT.

The gene calls are TRBV7-2 and TRBJ2-7; D is perhaps TRBD2 (6 bases). The length of the CDR3 is 15 residues. Germline CDR1 reads SGHTA; CDR2 reads FQGNSA. Trimming shortened V by 0 bases and J by 3 bases, and 12 bases separated the two germline ends. The DNA of the CDR3 is TGTGCCAGCAGCTTAGCGGCGGGGCGGGTCTACGAGCAGTACTTC. The encoded protein is CASSLAAGRVYEQYF. Based on the CDR3 plus reference TRBV7-2 and TRBJ2-7, the full variable domain is GAGVSQSPSNKVTEKGKDVELRCDPISGHTALYWYRQSLGQGLEFLIYFQGNSAPDKSGLPSDRFSAERTGGSVSTLTIQRTQQEDSAVYLCASSLAAGRVYEQYFGPGTRLTVT.

The chain recombines TRBV13 with TRBJ1-4; 9 bases align to TRBD1. CDR3 length: 15 residues. V gave up 4 bases and J gave up 8 bases; unmatched junction bases: 8. Germline CDR1 is PRHDT and CDR2 is FYEKMQ (reference sequence). The CDR3 DNA follows: TGTGCCAGCAGCTCCTCCGGGACAGGGAAGGAAAAACTGTTTTTT. This translates into CASSSSGTGKEKLFF.